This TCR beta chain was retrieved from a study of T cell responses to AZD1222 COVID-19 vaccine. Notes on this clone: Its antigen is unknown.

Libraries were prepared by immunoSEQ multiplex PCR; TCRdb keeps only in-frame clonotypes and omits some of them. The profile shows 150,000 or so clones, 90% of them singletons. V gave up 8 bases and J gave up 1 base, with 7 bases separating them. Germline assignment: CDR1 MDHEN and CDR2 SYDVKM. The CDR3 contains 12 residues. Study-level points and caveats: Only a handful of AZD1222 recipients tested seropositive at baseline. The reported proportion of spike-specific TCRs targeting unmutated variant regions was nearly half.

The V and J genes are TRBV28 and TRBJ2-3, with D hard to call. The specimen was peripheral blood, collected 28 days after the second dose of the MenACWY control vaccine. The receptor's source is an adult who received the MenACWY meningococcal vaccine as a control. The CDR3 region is CASGGRTDTQYF. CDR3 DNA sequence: TGTGCCAGCGGTGGGCGCACAGATACGCAGTATTTT.